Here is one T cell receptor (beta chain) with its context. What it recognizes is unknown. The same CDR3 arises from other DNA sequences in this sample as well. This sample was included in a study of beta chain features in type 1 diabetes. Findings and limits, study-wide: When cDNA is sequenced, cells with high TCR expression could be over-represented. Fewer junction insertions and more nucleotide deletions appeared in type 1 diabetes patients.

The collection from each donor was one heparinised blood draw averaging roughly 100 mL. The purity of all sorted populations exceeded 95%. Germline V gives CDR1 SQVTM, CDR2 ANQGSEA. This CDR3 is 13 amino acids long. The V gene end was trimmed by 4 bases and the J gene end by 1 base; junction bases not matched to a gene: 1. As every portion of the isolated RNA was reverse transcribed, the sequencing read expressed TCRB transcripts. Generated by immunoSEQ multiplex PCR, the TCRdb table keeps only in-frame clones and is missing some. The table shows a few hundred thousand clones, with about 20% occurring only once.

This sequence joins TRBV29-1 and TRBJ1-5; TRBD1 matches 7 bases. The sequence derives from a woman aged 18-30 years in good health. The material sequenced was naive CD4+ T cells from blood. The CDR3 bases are TGCAGCGTTGGACAGGGCAGCAATCAGCCCCAGCATTTT. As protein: CSVGQGSNQPQHF.